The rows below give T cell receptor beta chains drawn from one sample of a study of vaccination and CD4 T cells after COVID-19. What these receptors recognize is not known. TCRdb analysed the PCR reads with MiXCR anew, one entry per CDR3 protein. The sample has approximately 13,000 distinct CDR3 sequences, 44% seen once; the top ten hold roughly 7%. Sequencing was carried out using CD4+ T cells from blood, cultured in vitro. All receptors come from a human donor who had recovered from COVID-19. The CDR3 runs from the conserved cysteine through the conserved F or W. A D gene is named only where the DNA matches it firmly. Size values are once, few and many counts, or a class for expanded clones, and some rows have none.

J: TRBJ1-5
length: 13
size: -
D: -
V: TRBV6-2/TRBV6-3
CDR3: CASSRQARQPQHF
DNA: TGTGCCAGCAGTCGACAGGCTCGACAGCCCCAGCATTTT

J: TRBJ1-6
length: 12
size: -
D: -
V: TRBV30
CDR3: CAWGTGNSPLHF
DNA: TGTGCCTGGGGGACTGGCAATTCACCCCTCCACTTT

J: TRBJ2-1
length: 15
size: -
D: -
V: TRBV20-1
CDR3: CSARAGPSSYNEQFF
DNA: TGCAGTGCTAGAGCGGGCCCTAGCTCCTACAATGAGCAGTTCTTC

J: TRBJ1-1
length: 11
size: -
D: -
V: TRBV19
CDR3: CAILERSVAFF
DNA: TGTGCCATCTTAGAGAGGTCGGTGGCTTTCTTT

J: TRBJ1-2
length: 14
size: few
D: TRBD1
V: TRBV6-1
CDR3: CASSQGQGARGYTF
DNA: TGTGCCAGCAGTCAGGGACAGGGGGCGCGGGGCTACACCTTC

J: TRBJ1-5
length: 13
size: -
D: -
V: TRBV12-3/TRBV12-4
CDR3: CASSLSSEQPQHF
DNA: TGTGCCAGCAGTTTGAGTAGCGAGCAGCCCCAGCATTTT

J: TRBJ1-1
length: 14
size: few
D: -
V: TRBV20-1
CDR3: CSATYTGIRTEAFF
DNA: TGCAGTGCTACTTACACAGGGATTCGCACTGAAGCTTTCTTT

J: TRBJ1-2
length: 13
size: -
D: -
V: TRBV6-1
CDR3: CASSEGRLYGYTF
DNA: TGTGCCAGCAGTGAGGGTCGGCTCTATGGCTACACCTTC

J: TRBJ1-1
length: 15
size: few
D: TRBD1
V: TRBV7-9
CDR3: CASSTRQGLNTEAFF
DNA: TGTGCCAGCAGCACCAGACAGGGCCTGAACACTGAAGCTTTCTTT

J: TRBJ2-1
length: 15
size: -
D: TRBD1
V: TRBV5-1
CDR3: CASCVGTGLRDEQFF
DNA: TGCGCCAGCTGTGTAGGGACAGGGCTCAGGGATGAGCAGTTCTTC

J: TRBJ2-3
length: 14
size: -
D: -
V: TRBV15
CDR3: CATSPPHRTDTQYF
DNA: TGTGCCACCAGCCCTCCCCACCGCACAGATACGCAGTATTTT

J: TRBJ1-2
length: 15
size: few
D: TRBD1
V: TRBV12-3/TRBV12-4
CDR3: CASSMNTGVNYGYTF
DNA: TGTGCCAGCAGTATGAACACAGGGGTAAACTATGGCTACACCTTC

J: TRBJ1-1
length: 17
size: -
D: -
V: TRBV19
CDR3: CASTQKGGAGINTEAFF
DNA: TGTGCCAGTACCCAAAAGGGGGGGGCTGGCATCAACACTGAAGCTTTCTTT

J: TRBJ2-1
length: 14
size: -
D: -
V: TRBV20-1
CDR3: CSARDLRSDNEQFF
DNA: TGCAGTGCTAGAGATTTGCGATCAGACAATGAGCAGTTCTTC

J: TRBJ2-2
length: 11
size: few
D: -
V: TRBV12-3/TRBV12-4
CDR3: CASRELGELFF
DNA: TGTGCCAGCAGGGAACTCGGGGAGCTGTTTTTT

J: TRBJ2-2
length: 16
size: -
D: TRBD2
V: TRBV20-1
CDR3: CSARMGGGALTGELFF
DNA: TGCAGTGCTCGGATGGGGGGAGGGGCGTTAACCGGGGAGCTGTTTTTT

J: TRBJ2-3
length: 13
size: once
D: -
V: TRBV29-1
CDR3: CSVGRGPTDTQYF
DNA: TGCAGCGTTGGGAGGGGCCCGACAGATACGCAGTATTTT

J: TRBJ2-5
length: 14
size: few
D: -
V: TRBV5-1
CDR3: CASSLGPSGKTQYF
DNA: TGCGCCAGCAGCTTAGGCCCCTCGGGGAAGACCCAGTACTTC

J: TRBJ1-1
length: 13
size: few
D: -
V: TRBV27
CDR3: CASSLSGFTEAFF
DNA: TGTGCCAGCAGTTTAAGCGGGTTTACTGAAGCTTTCTTT

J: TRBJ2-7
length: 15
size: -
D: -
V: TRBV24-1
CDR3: CATSDSRAPEDDQYF
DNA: TGTGCCACCAGTGACTCGCGGGCCCCGGAGGATGACCAGTACTTC

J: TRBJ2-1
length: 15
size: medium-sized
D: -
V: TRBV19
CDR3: CASSWGGRTYNEQFF
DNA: TGTGCCAGTAGTTGGGGGGGGCGTACCTACAATGAGCAGTTCTTC

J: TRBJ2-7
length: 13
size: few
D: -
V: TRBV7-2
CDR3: CASSTRTSYEQYF
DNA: TGTGCCAGCAGCACCCGGACATCCTACGAGCAGTACTTC

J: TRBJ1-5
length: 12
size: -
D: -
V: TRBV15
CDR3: CATSIPHQPQHF
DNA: TGTGCCACCAGCATACCCCATCAGCCCCAGCATTTT

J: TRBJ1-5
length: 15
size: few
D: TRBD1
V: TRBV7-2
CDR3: CASSFRTGYDQPQHF
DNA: TGTGCCAGCAGCTTCCGGACAGGGTACGATCAGCCCCAGCATTTT

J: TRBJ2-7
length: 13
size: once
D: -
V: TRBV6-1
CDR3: CASRATTSYEQYF
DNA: TGTGCCAGCAGGGCGACAACCTCCTACGAGCAGTACTTC

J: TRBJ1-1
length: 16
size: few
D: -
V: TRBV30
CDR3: CAWTPIGAPGGTEAFF
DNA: TGTGCCTGGACCCCAATAGGGGCCCCGGGGGGCACTGAAGCTTTCTTT

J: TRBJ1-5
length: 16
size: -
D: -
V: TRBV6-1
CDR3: CASIFQNRVGNQPQHF
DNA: TGTGCCAGCATATTCCAGAACAGGGTCGGCAATCAGCCCCAGCATTTT

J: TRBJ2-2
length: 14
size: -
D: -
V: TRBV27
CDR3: CASQAGSFTGELFF
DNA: TGTGCCAGCCAGGCCGGCAGTTTCACCGGGGAGCTGTTTTTT

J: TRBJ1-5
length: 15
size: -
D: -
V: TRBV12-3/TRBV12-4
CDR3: CASSIDSFTNQPQHF
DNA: TGTGCCAGCAGTATAGACAGCTTTACCAATCAGCCCCAGCATTTT

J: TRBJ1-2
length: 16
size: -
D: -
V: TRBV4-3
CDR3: CASSQDRRGGRGGYTF
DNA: TGCGCCAGCAGCCAAGATCGTCGGGGGGGAAGGGGGGGCTACACCTTC

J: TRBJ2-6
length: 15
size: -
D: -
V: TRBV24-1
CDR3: CATSQGTSGANVLTF
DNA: TGTGCCACCAGTCAGGGTACCTCTGGGGCCAACGTCCTGACTTTC